This is a list of T cell receptor beta chains from one sample in a study of blood T cell repertoires in COVID-19. Repertoires were generated with immunoSEQ multiplex PCR, while TCRdb's copy carries only in-frame clones and drops some. The data show some 150,000 clones, with roughly nine tenths seen just once and about 4.1% held by the top ten. The sequenced material came from peripheral blood. All receptors derive from a woman aged 60-75 years with active or convalescent COVID-19. Each CDR3 is given with its conserved first and last residue. A D gene is named only where the DNA matches it firmly. Not all rows give a size; the values are once, few, many and, for expanded clones, a class.

TRBV19	TRBJ1-5	once	TRBD1	TGTGCCAGTACCCGGGACAGCCTCAATCAGCCCCAGCATTTT	CASTRDSLNQPQHF
TRBV5-1	TRBJ1-6	-	TRBD1	TGCGCCAGCAGGTCCGGGACAGGGGGCTCGAGCTCACCCCTCCACTTT	CASRSGTGGSSSPLHF
TRBV20-1	TRBJ1-6	-	-	TGCAGTGCTCACAGGGAAGGGGCCCTCCACTTT	CSAHREGALHF
TRBV7-9	TRBJ2-7	-	-	TGTGCCAGCAGTAGGGGGGGAACCTACGAGCAGTACTTC	CASSRGGTYEQYF
TRBV4-1	TRBJ1-4	-	-	TGCGCCAGCAGCCAAGCCCGGGGACGGGGGGGAGAAAAACTGTTTTTT	CASSQARGRGGEKLFF
TRBV10-1	TRBJ2-2	-	-	TGCGCCGACAGAACATTAGCGGTGAACACCGGGGAGCTGTTTTTT	CADRTLAVNTGELFF
TRBV18	TRBJ1-1	-	TRBD1	TGTGCCAGCTCACCACAAACTTCCGGACAGGTAGAAGCTTTCTTT	CASSPQTSGQVEAFF
TRBV3-1/TRBV3-2	TRBJ2-3	-	TRBD2	TGTGCCAGCAGCCAAGTGGCCGGACTAGCGGGGTTCACAGATACGCAGTATTTT	CASSQVAGLAGFTDTQYF
TRBV4-3	TRBJ1-4	-	-	TGCGCCAGCAGCCAAGATGTAGACAGGCAACCATCAGGCTGGGGTGAAAAACTGTTTTTT	CASSQDVDRQPSGWGEKLFF
TRBV4-1	TRBJ2-7	-	-	TGCGCCAGCAGCCCTAAACAGGGAAACTACGAGCAGTACTTC	CASSPKQGNYEQYF